These 2 T cell receptor beta chains originate from one sample sequenced in a study of OX40 agonist ivuxolimab in advanced cancers. The table came from immunoSEQ multiplex PCR; TCRdb's copy has only in-frame clones and leaves some out. The sample includes 75,000 or so clones, about four fifths of them seen just once. The material sequenced was CD4+ or CD8+ T cells sorted from blood, taken in a trial of the OX40 agonist ivuxolimab. Receptor source: an adult with an advanced solid tumor such as melanoma, head and neck, liver or kidney cancer.

Regarding this clone: A far larger clone lies a single base away; this is likely a read error. The V and J genes are TRBV5-2 and TRBJ2-4. TRBV5-2 is deemed a pseudogene. This CDR3 is built from 12 residues. The CDR3 nucleotides read TGTGCCAGCAGTCCACTAGGGGACATTCAGTACTTC. Translation gives CASSPLGDIQYF.

The chain carries TRBV7-9 and TRBJ2-5; the D gene is possibly TRBD2 (6 bases). The CDR3 runs 13 residues. Germline V gene lookup returns CDR1 SEHNR and CDR2 FQNEAQ (reference sequence). Trimming took off 5 bases at V and 2 bases at J, with 9 bases between the two ends. The CDR3 loop reads CASSRDSQETQYF. CDR3 coding DNA: TGTGCCAGCAGCCGGGACTCTCAAGAGACCCAGTACTTC.